This is a list of T cell receptor beta chains from one sample in a study of T cell responses to AZD1222 COVID-19 vaccine. Clones were read by immunoSEQ multiplex PCR, and TCRdb kept only the in-frame ones, dropping some. The table includes roughly 110,000 clones, almost 90% detected once. The sequencing used peripheral blood, collected on day 0 of AZD1222 vaccination. These receptors were obtained from an adult in good health. CDR3s include the opening cysteine and the closing phenylalanine or tryptophan. D genes are given only for firm matches. The size field is filled for only some rows; it gives once, few, many or a size class.

V gene: TRBV6-5; D gene: TRBD1; clone size: once; J gene: TRBJ1-2; CDR3 DNA: TGTGCCAGCAGGTCCGCCAGGGGGACCTATGGCTACACCTTC; CDR3 protein: CASRSARGTYGYTF
V gene: TRBV5-4; D gene: -; clone size: -; J gene: TRBJ2-5; CDR3 DNA: TGTGCCAGCAGCTCCCAAAGCCAGGGTATAGGAGAGACCCAGTACTTC; CDR3 protein: CASSSQSQGIGETQYF
V gene: TRBV7-2; D gene: -; clone size: -; J gene: TRBJ2-3; CDR3 DNA: TGTGCCAGCAGCTTAGCCGACAGCACAGATACGCAGTATTTT; CDR3 protein: CASSLADSTDTQYF
V gene: TRBV6-5; D gene: TRBD1; clone size: -; J gene: TRBJ2-4; CDR3 DNA: TGTGCCACCGACAGGGGGACAAACATTCAGTACTTC; CDR3 protein: CATDRGTNIQYF
V gene: TRBV7-3; D gene: -; clone size: -; J gene: TRBJ2-2; CDR3 DNA: TGTGCCAGCAGCTTAAATGGGATCGCGAACACCGGGGAGCTGTTTTTT; CDR3 protein: CASSLNGIANTGELFF
V gene: TRBV7-2; D gene: -; clone size: -; J gene: TRBJ1-6; CDR3 DNA: TGTGCCAGCAACCAAGACAGATGGTCACCCCTCCACTTT; CDR3 protein: CASNQDRWSPLHF
V gene: TRBV30; D gene: -; clone size: -; J gene: TRBJ1-3; CDR3 DNA: TGTGCCTGGGGCGTTAGCTCTGGAAACACCATATATTTT; CDR3 protein: CAWGVSSGNTIYF
V gene: TRBV18; D gene: -; clone size: -; J gene: TRBJ1-1; CDR3 DNA: TGTGCCAGCTCACCAGCCTCCACAAGGAACACTGAAGCTTTCTTT; CDR3 protein: CASSPASTRNTEAFF
V gene: TRBV21-1; D gene: -; clone size: once; J gene: TRBJ1-1; CDR3 DNA: TGTGCCAGCAGCACTTACGGACAGGCCCGGAACACTGAAGCTTTCTTT; CDR3 protein: CASSTYGQARNTEAFF
V gene: TRBV21-1; D gene: -; clone size: once; J gene: TRBJ1-5; CDR3 DNA: TGTGCCAGCAGCCAAGACAGGGCCATGGTACTACAAAATCAGCCCCAGCATTTT; CDR3 protein: CASSQDRAMVLQNQPQHF
V gene: TRBV5-1; D gene: TRBD1; clone size: -; J gene: TRBJ1-3; CDR3 DNA: TGCGCCAGCAGCTTGACAGGGGCTGGCTCCGGAAACACCATATATTTT; CDR3 protein: CASSLTGAGSGNTIYF
V gene: TRBV13; D gene: -; clone size: -; J gene: TRBJ1-2; CDR3 DNA: TGTGCCAGCAGCCCAGCGGGTGGAAACTATGGCTACACCTTC; CDR3 protein: CASSPAGGNYGYTF
V gene: TRBV14; D gene: -; clone size: few; J gene: TRBJ1-2; CDR3 DNA: TGTGCCAGCAGCAGGTTGCCAGGGTATGGCTACACCTTC; CDR3 protein: CASSRLPGYGYTF
V gene: TRBV6-2/TRBV6-3; D gene: -; clone size: -; J gene: TRBJ2-5; CDR3 DNA: TGTGCCAGCAGTTACTTCGAGACCCAGTACTTC; CDR3 protein: CASSYFETQYF
V gene: TRBV9; D gene: -; clone size: -; J gene: TRBJ1-3; CDR3 DNA: TGTGCCAGCAGCGTAACCCCCCCACCCCAGGGATCTGGAAACACCATATATTTT; CDR3 protein: CASSVTPPPQGSGNTIYF
V gene: TRBV18; D gene: -; clone size: -; J gene: TRBJ1-6; CDR3 DNA: TGTGCCAGCTCACCCGGGGGTTCACCCCTCCACTTT; CDR3 protein: CASSPGGSPLHF
V gene: TRBV7-2; D gene: -; clone size: -; J gene: TRBJ1-2; CDR3 DNA: TGTGCCAGCAGCTACCGCAGTGGGGACGGGGGCTACACCTTC; CDR3 protein: CASSYRSGDGGYTF
V gene: TRBV7-3; D gene: -; clone size: once; J gene: TRBJ1-5; CDR3 DNA: TGTGCCAGCAGCCCACAGGGCGGAGGGAATCAGCCCCAGCATTTT; CDR3 protein: CASSPQGGGNQPQHF
V gene: TRBV27; D gene: TRBD1; clone size: -; J gene: TRBJ1-1; CDR3 DNA: TGTGCCAGCGCCTCGGACAGGGATGCCGGGAACACTGAAGCTTTCTTT; CDR3 protein: CASASDRDAGNTEAFF
V gene: TRBV24-1; D gene: TRBD1; clone size: -; J gene: TRBJ2-2; CDR3 DNA: TGTGCCACCAGTGACCAGGGACAGCAGAGGACCGGGGAGCTGTTTTTT; CDR3 protein: CATSDQGQQRTGELFF
V gene: TRBV7-9; D gene: TRBD1; clone size: -; J gene: TRBJ2-7; CDR3 DNA: TGTGCCAGCAGCTCCGGACAGGGGGGAAAGAACGAGCAGTACTTC; CDR3 protein: CASSSGQGGKNEQYF
V gene: TRBV10-3; D gene: -; clone size: -; J gene: TRBJ1-4; CDR3 DNA: TGTGCCATCAGTGAGACCCCACAGGCAGCTAATGAAAAACTGTTTTTT; CDR3 protein: CAISETPQAANEKLFF
V gene: TRBV29-1; D gene: -; clone size: -; J gene: TRBJ1-3; CDR3 DNA: TGCAGCGCTGGAAAAGACAGGACTGGAAACACCATATATTTT; CDR3 protein: CSAGKDRTGNTIYF
V gene: TRBV10-1; D gene: -; clone size: -; J gene: TRBJ1-5; CDR3 DNA: TGCGCCAGCAGCCAGGGGACCAATCAGCCCCAGCATTTT; CDR3 protein: CASSQGTNQPQHF
V gene: TRBV30; D gene: -; clone size: -; J gene: TRBJ1-5; CDR3 DNA: TGTGCCTGGAGTGTGCCGAGTAAATCTCAGCCCCAGCATTTT; CDR3 protein: CAWSVPSKSQPQHF
V gene: TRBV13; D gene: -; clone size: -; J gene: TRBJ1-2; CDR3 DNA: TGTGCCAGCAGCTTAGGAGGGGGCTATGGCTACACCTTC; CDR3 protein: CASSLGGGYGYTF
V gene: TRBV28; D gene: -; clone size: -; J gene: TRBJ1-3; CDR3 DNA: TGTGCCAGCAGGCCCCCAGACAGAAGAAACACCATATATTTT; CDR3 protein: CASRPPDRRNTIYF
V gene: TRBV6-6; D gene: TRBD1; clone size: -; J gene: TRBJ2-7; CDR3 DNA: TGTGCCAGCAGTTACTCTCCCGCGGACAGGGGAAGGGAGCAGTACTTC; CDR3 protein: CASSYSPADRGREQYF
V gene: TRBV5-1; D gene: -; clone size: -; J gene: TRBJ2-2; CDR3 DNA: TGCGCCAGCAGCTTTGCTAGGGGGAACACCGGGGAGCTGTTTTTT; CDR3 protein: CASSFARGNTGELFF
V gene: TRBV24-1; D gene: TRBD1; clone size: -; J gene: TRBJ1-2; CDR3 DNA: TGTGCCACCAGTGATGTGACAGGGGTCTATGGCTACACCTTC; CDR3 protein: CATSDVTGVYGYTF
V gene: TRBV7-2; D gene: -; clone size: -; J gene: TRBJ2-2; CDR3 DNA: TGTGCCAGCAGCTTAGAAGTTGGGCAGAAGCTGTTTTTT; CDR3 protein: CASSLEVGQKLFF
V gene: TRBV28; D gene: TRBD1; clone size: -; J gene: TRBJ1-6; CDR3 DNA: TGTGCCAGCAGCCCCCGTGGACAGGGATACTCACCCCTCCACTTT; CDR3 protein: CASSPRGQGYSPLHF